The 20 T cell receptor beta chains listed next were all sequenced from one sample in a study of blood T cells in healthy people across ages. Primed by a sample-barcoded 5' primer and a J-beta primer mix, a second PCR proceeded for roughly 6 to 12 cycles. TCRdb re-analysed the 5' RACE reads in MiXCR, keeping a single row per CDR3 protein. Of just under 750,000 distinct CDR3 sequences listed, 20% to 25% were seen once; the top ten hold under 25%. Specimen: blood. The receptors originated from a man between 65 and 85 years old in good health.

The V gene is TRBV12-3 or TRBV12-4, the J gene TRBJ1-1; D call uncertain. Trimming cost V 8 bases and J 0 bases, with 13 bases left between them. The CDR3 sequence is 14 residues long. CDR3 sequence: CASGPDRLNTEAFF. The DNA for the CDR3 is TGTGCCAGCGGACCGGACCGATTGAACACTGAAGCTTTCTTT.

This chain joins TRBV6-5 and TRBJ2-3, with D perhaps matching TRBD2 (6 bases). The CDR3 runs to 15 residues. V was cut by 2 bases and J by 9 bases, with 18 bases left in between. The germline CDR1 and CDR2 sequences are MNHEY and SVGAGI. The CDR3 reads CASSYDDSGAVTQYF. Here the CDR3 DNA reads TGTGCCAGCAGTTACGATGATAGCGGTGCCGTGACGCAGTATTTT.

The genes are TRBV18 and TRBJ2-3; possible D gene TRBD1, 6 bases. The V gene lost 8 bases and the J gene lost 4 bases, with 13 bases spanning the gap. CDR1 is KGHSH, CDR2 LQKENI, per germline. This CDR3 contains 13 residues. The CDR3 sequence is CASTLGAADTQYF. The CDR3 nucleotides are TGTGCCAGCACACTGGGGGCGGCAGATACGCAGTATTTT.

For this clonotype: Possible read error: a much larger clone is one base away. The V gene is TRBV7-8, the J gene TRBJ2-1; the match to TRBD2 covers 11 bases. The CDR3 is made up of 15 amino acids. J lost 4 bases, V lost 5 bases, and 4 bases had no gene match. Germline loops: CDR1 SGHVS, CDR2 FQNEAQ. In DNA, the CDR3 is TGTGCCAGCAGCCGGGGACTAGCGGAATACAATGAGCAGTTCTTC. It is translated as CASSRGLAEYNEQFF.

This clonotype has just a few counts. Written as DNA, the CDR3 is TGCAGTGCTAGCAAGGGGTTTAGGCTTAATAGCAATCAGCCCCAGCATTTT. It specifies CSASKGFRLNSNQPQHF. The chain has TRBV20-1 and TRBJ1-5; D is possibly TRBD1 (5 bases). CDR1 DFQATT and CDR2 SNEGSKA come from the germline V gene (reference sequence). The CDR3 runs to 17 residues. V lost 3 bases to trimming and J lost 0 bases, with 18 bases between them.

This clonotype was seen a few times. The chain has TRBV12-3 or TRBV12-4 and TRBJ1-5; possibly TRBD1 for D (6 bases). The CDR3 runs to 14 residues. V gave up 3 bases and J gave up 10 bases, with 16 bases separating them. The CDR3, as DNA: TGTGCCAGCAGTTTCACCCGGACAGCCGATCCCCAGCATTTT. It encodes CASSFTRTADPQHF.

The gene calls are TRBV12-3 or TRBV12-4 and TRBJ2-1, with TRBD2 matching 13 bases. The J call may be incorrect, as the DNA end agrees better with TRBJ2-5. This CDR3 contains 17 residues. This CDR3 is CASCHGLAGVEQETQYF. The CDR3 DNA follows: TGTGCCAGCTGCCACGGACTAGCGGGGGTAGAACAAGAGACCCAGTACTTC.

This clonotype has a handful of counts. The chain links TRBV29-1 to TRBJ2-7; 7 bases are a match to TRBD1. V lost 6 bases to trimming and J lost 5 bases; unmatched junction nucleotides: 4. Germline CDR1 reads SQVTM; CDR2 reads ANQGSEA. This CDR3 contains 11 residues. The CDR3 DNA follows: TGCAGCGTCGTGGGGACAGACGAGCAGTACGTC. Amino acid sequence: CSVVGTDEQYV.

In its sample, this clonotype was seen many times. The chain has TRBV2 and TRBJ2-1; D not certain. Trimming removed 9 bases at V and 4 bases at J, with 7 bases between. The germline gives CDR1 SNHLY, CDR2 FYNNEI. The CDR3 extends over 11 amino acids. CDR3 in amino acids: CASRRYNEQFF. The CDR3 coding sequence is TGTGCCAGTCGAAGGTACAATGAGCAGTTCTTC.

The chain couples TRBV12-3 or TRBV12-4 to TRBJ1-1, with D unresolved. Trimming shortened V by 2 bases and J by 2 bases, and 12 bases separated the two germline ends. CDR3 length: 15 amino acids. Here the CDR3 DNA reads TGTGCCAGCAGTTTAAGGGCAGGATACAACACTGAAGCTTTCTTT. It encodes CASSLRAGYNTEAFF.

This clonotype was detected only a few times. The chain is built from TRBV5-1 and TRBJ2-5; 7 bases agree with TRBD1. The V segment lost 0 bases and the J segment 4 bases; nucleotides outside the gene matches: 3. The germline CDR1 and CDR2 sequences are SGHRS and YFSETQ. The CDR3 spans 14 residues. CDR3 loop: CASSLATGPETQYF. DNA of the CDR3: TGCGCCAGCAGCTTGGCGACAGGGCCAGAGACCCAGTACTTC.

This clonotype has more than one count but fewer than ten. This chain connects TRBV7-9 to TRBJ1-2; D gene ambiguous. CDR1 and CDR2 from the germline V gene are SEHNR and FQNEAQ (reference sequence). Trimming cost V 1 base and J 7 bases, with 16 bases left between them. The CDR3 extends over 15 amino acids. This chain's CDR3 is CASSLGAGELSGYTF. As DNA, the CDR3 is TGTGCCAGCAGCTTAGGGGCCGGGGAACTTAGTGGCTACACCTTC. The full variable domain, with the rest looked up from reference TRBV7-9 and TRBJ1-2, is DTGVSQNPRHKITKRGQNVTFRCDPISEHNRLYWYRQTLGQGPEFLTYFQNEAQLEKSRLLSDRFSAERPKGSFSTLEIQRTEQGDSAMYLCASSLGAGELSGYTFGSGTRLTVV.

The chain joins TRBV10-3 to TRBJ2-2; no clear D. V gave up 0 bases and J gave up 6 bases, with 8 bases separating them. The CDR3 contains 14 residues. Germline V gives CDR1 ENHRY, CDR2 SYGVKD. CDR3 loop: CAISESGSAGELFF. As DNA, the CDR3 is TGTGCCATCAGTGAGTCTGGTTCCGCCGGGGAGCTGTTTTTT.

This chain joins TRBV18 and TRBJ1-1; no clear D gene. The CDR3 totals 14 residues. The V gene lost 2 bases and the J gene lost 11 bases, with 18 bases spanning the gap. Germline V gene data show CDR1 as KGHSH and CDR2 as LQKENI. The CDR3 coding sequence is TGTGCCAGCTCACCAGGGTCCAACCAGGTTTCCGCTTTCTTT. Protein sequence: CASSPGSNQVSAFF. Looking up the rest from reference TRBV18 and TRBJ1-1 gives the full variable domain: NAGVMQNPRHLVRRRGQEARLRCSPMKGHSHVYWYRQLPEEGLKFMVYLQKENIIDESGMPKERFSAEFPKEGPSILRIQQVVRGDSAAYFCASSPGSNQVSAFFGQGTRLTVV.

This clonotype has at least ten counts. This sequence joins TRBV9 and TRBJ2-5; D ambiguous. CDR3 length equals 13 residues. Trimming took off 6 bases at V and 6 bases at J, with 15 bases between the two ends. In germline, CDR1 is SGDLS, CDR2 YYNGEE. The CDR3 bases are TGTGCCAGCACCTGGGCCCTGAAGAAGACCCAGTACTTC. This gives the protein CASTWALKKTQYF.

The table lists this clonotype with a few counts. The CDR3 coding sequence is TGTGCCAGCAGCCCCATCATGGACCGTCACTACAATGAGCAGTTCTTC. Translation gives CASSPIMDRHYNEQFF. The gene calls are TRBV7-8 and TRBJ2-1; D unclear. Between the trimmed V and J ends, which lost 5 bases and 3 bases, there was a span of 17 bases. The CDR3 has 16 residues. Germline V gene data show CDR1 as SGHVS and CDR2 as FQNEAQ.

The chain has TRBV6-1 and TRBJ2-1; 9 nucleotides line up with TRBD2. The V and J ends lost 8 bases and 8 bases, in that order; junction bases with no gene match: 16. Per the germline V gene, CDR1 is MNHNS and CDR2 is SASEGT. The CDR3 length is 16 residues. CDR3 sequence: CASRGGTSGLIDEQFF. The CDR3 DNA reads TGTGCCAGCCGAGGGGGAACTAGCGGGCTGATTGATGAGCAGTTCTTC.

The V call is TRBV24-1, the J call TRBJ1-2; TRBD1 matches at 7 bases. The CDR3 length is 12 residues. CDR1 and CDR2 (germline): KGHDR, SFDVKD. The J segment lost 4 bases and the V segment lost 5 bases, leaving 0 bases of the junction unmatched. The CDR3 DNA is TGTGCCACCAGTGGGGACAGCTATGGCTACACCTTC. Protein sequence: CATSGDSYGYTF.

This clonotype has just a few counts. The chain links TRBV5-5 to TRBJ2-5; no definite D call. V lost 6 bases, J lost 3 bases, and 12 bases lay in between. CDR1 and CDR2 from the germline V gene are SGHKS and YYEKEE (reference sequence). The CDR3 loop spans 13 amino acids. In DNA, the CDR3 is TGTGCCAGCACCTTACAGCGAGAAGAGACCCAGTACTTC. Its protein product is CASTLQREETQYF.

The chain has TRBV20-1 and TRBJ2-7; TRBD2 aligns across 15 bases. Germline assignment: CDR1 DFQATT and CDR2 SNEGSKA (reference sequence). CDR3 length: 17 amino acids. V gave up 3 bases and J gave up 0 bases; unmatched junction bases: 6. This CDR3 reads CSARRGLAGGGSYEQYF. The CDR3 DNA reads TGCAGTGCTAGGAGGGGACTAGCGGGGGGCGGCTCCTACGAGCAGTACTTC.